One sample yielded the 27 T cell receptor beta chains listed below, sequenced in a study of T cell changes during pregnancy in multiple sclerosis. Repertoires were generated with immunoSEQ multiplex PCR, while TCRdb's copy carries only in-frame clones and drops some. This sample has some 60,000 clones, with around nine tenths found just once. Sequenced input: peripheral blood from another person, used as feeder cells. These receptors all stem from a human donor whose cells served as feeder cells for cultures in a pregnancy study.

The chain links TRBV7-3 to TRBJ1-1; D unclear. Germline V lookup: CDR1 SGHTA, CDR2 FQGTGA. The germline V and J ends were trimmed by 5 bases and 3 bases, with 10 bases remaining between them. The CDR3 sequence is 13 residues long. The CDR3 loop reads CASSAGGYTEAFF. DNA of the CDR3: TGTGCCAGCAGCGCGGGAGGGTACACTGAAGCTTTCTTT.

The chain carries TRBV21-1 and TRBJ1-1; the table assigns TRBD1, which was not confirmed against the DNA. TRBV21-1 is a recognized pseudogene. The CDR3 totals 14 residues. CDR3 residues: CASSTRDREDEAFF. CDR3 bases: TGTGCCAGCAGCACGCGGGACAGGGAGGATGAAGCTTTCTTT.

This sequence joins TRBV6-1 and TRBJ2-2; D may be TRBD2 (5 bases). CDR1 and CDR2 from the germline V gene are MNHNS and SASEGT. Trimming left V 8 bases short and J 4 bases short, with 14 bases between. There are 14 residues in the CDR3. The CDR3: CASENGESTGELFF. In nucleotides, the CDR3 is TGTGCCAGCGAAAACGGGGAGAGCACCGGGGAGCTGTTTTTT.

The chain couples TRBV19 to TRBJ2-7; TRBD2 might be the D (6 bases). Trimming took 5 bases from V and 0 from J, leaving 11 bases between them. Germline loops: CDR1 LNHDA, CDR2 SQIVND (reference sequence). This CDR3 has 14 residues. CDR3 residues: CASSPGGISYEQYF. The CDR3 DNA reads TGTGCCAGTAGTCCCGGGGGAATCTCCTACGAGCAGTACTTC.

This chain uses TRBV9 with TRBJ2-3; maybe TRBD2 (7 bases). The CDR3 sequence is 16 residues long. V gave up 0 bases and J gave up 0 bases, with 11 bases separating them. Per the germline V gene, CDR1 is SGDLS and CDR2 is YYNGEE. CDR3 coding DNA: TGTGCCAGCAGCGTAGATGGGGGGGCCAGCACAGATACGCAGTATTTT. This sequence encodes CASSVDGGASTDTQYF.

This rearrangement joins TRBV5-1 to TRBJ2-5; 11 bases match TRBD1. The CDR3 spans 14 residues. Germline lookup yields CDR1 SGHRS and CDR2 YFSETQ. The V and J ends lost 4 bases and 4 bases, in that order; junction bases with no gene match: 3. The CDR3 nucleotides are TGCGCCAGCAGCCCCGGGACAGGGGGAGAGACCCAGTACTTC. This translates into CASSPGTGGETQYF.

V gene TRBV5-5 combines with J gene TRBJ1-2; D call uncertain. The CDR3 is 15 amino acids. With 0 bases removed from V and 4 bases from J, the gap between germline ends came to 13 bases. Germline CDR1 and CDR2: SGHKS and YYEKEE (reference sequence). CDR3 loop: CASSLVLAFSYGYTF. Here the CDR3 DNA reads TGTGCCAGCAGCTTGGTTTTGGCATTCTCCTATGGCTACACCTTC.

The chain uses TRBV11-2 and TRBJ2-2; D remains ambiguous. The CDR3 sequence is 14 residues long. Looked up from germline, CDR1 is SGHAT and CDR2 is FQNNGV. The V end lost 1 base, the J end lost 8 bases, and 11 bases lay between the germline ends. The CDR3 is CASSLGAGPGELFF. For the CDR3, the DNA is TGTGCCAGCAGCTTAGGGGCAGGTCCAGGGGAGCTGTTTTTT.

The J gene is TRBJ2-6, the V gene TRBV27; D gene unclear. The CDR3 length is 13 residues. The germline gives CDR1 MNHEY, CDR2 SMNVEV (reference sequence). With 5 bases removed from V and 3 bases from J, the gap between germline ends came to 5 bases. CDR3 region: CASSLYGANVLTF. CDR3 bases: TGTGCCAGCAGTCTTTATGGGGCCAACGTCCTGACTTTC.

The CDR3 loop is CAWSVLGGQPQHF. Written as DNA, the CDR3 is TGTGCCTGGAGTGTACTCGGAGGTCAGCCCCAGCATTTT. This chain links TRBV30 with TRBJ1-5; D is unclear. The V end lost 0 bases, the J end lost 6 bases, and 9 bases lay between the germline ends. The CDR3 spans 13 residues. Germline loops: CDR1 GTSNPN, CDR2 SVGIG (reference sequence).

V gene TRBV9 combines with J gene TRBJ2-3; D is uncertain. This CDR3 is built from 13 residues. CDR1 and CDR2 from the germline V gene are SGDLS and YYNGEE. Deletions cut 7 bases from V and 0 bases from J, with 9 bases between. Here the CDR3 DNA reads TGTGCCAGCCGCGGATCTAGCACAGATACGCAGTATTTT. Encoded protein: CASRGSSTDTQYF.

This chain connects TRBV13 to TRBJ2-7; D is perhaps TRBD1 or TRBD2 (5 bases each). The germline CDR1 and CDR2 sequences are PRHDT and FYEKMQ (reference sequence). The CDR3 totals 13 residues. V was shortened by 3 bases and J by 6 bases, with 12 bases between the two germline ends. For the CDR3, the DNA is TGTGCCAGCAGCTTCGGTACAGGAGGCGAGCAGTACTTC. Protein product: CASSFGTGGEQYF.

The rearrangement joins TRBV6-4 to TRBJ2-2, with 12 bases identical to TRBD2. V dropped 1 base and J dropped 0; count of bases not matched to a gene: 6. Germline V gives CDR1 MRHNA, CDR2 SNTAGT. CDR3 length equals 19 residues. The CDR3 spells CASSDFSLAGGPNTGELFF. The CDR3 DNA follows: TGTGCCAGCAGTGACTTTTCGCTAGCGGGGGGGCCGAACACCGGGGAGCTGTTTTTT.

The chain recombines TRBV7-2 with TRBJ1-3; perhaps TRBD1 as D (5 bases). Germline assignment: CDR1 SGHTA and CDR2 FQGNSA. V shed 6 bases and J shed 1 base, with 10 bases lying between them. The CDR3 contains 14 residues. CDR3 sequence reads: CASRPTGSGNTIYF. The CDR3 DNA reads TGTGCCAGCAGGCCTACAGGATCTGGAAACACCATATATTTT.

This clone was seen more than once but under ten times. V usage is TRBV11-3 and J usage is TRBJ2-5, with D tentatively TRBD1 or TRBD2 (5 bases each). Germline-derived CDR1 and CDR2 are SGHNT and YENEEA. The CDR3 length is 16 residues. V lost 4 bases, J lost 1 base, and 16 bases lay in between. The CDR3 DNA sequence: TGTGCCAGCAGCTCCTCTCCTCCTGGGGGCCAAGAGACCCAGTACTTC. Translating gives CASSSSPPGGQETQYF.

The rearrangement joins TRBV11-2 to TRBJ2-1, with no clear D. The CDR3 loop spans 12 amino acids. The V end lost 5 bases, the J end lost 9 bases, and 11 bases lay between the germline ends. Germline CDR1 SGHAT, CDR2 FQNNGV. The CDR3 coding sequence is TGTGCCAGCAGCGCTCGACTTGGTGAGCAGTTCTTC. Its translation: CASSARLGEQFF.

The J gene is TRBJ1-1, the V gene TRBV28; no reliable D call. Trimming took off 3 bases at V and 3 bases at J, with 11 bases between the two ends. CDR1 and CDR2 (germline): MDHEN, SYDVKM. CDR3 size: 14 residues. CDR3 coding DNA: TGTGCCAGCAGTTTCCGCCGCCTTTACACTGAAGCTTTCTTT. It encodes CASSFRRLYTEAFF. Drawing the rest from reference TRBV28 and TRBJ1-1, the complete variable domain is DVKVTQSSRYLVKRTGEKVFLECVQDMDHENMFWYRQDPGLGLRLIYFSYDVKMKEKGDIPEGYSVSREKKERFSLILESASTNQTSMYLCASSFRRLYTEAFFGQGTRLTVV.

The chain has TRBV5-4 and TRBJ1-4, with 8 nucleotides matching TRBD1. V shed 4 bases, J shed 8 bases, and the junction held 7 bases outside the gene matches. Germline lookup yields CDR1 SGHNT and CDR2 YYREEE (reference sequence). The CDR3 loop spans 14 amino acids. CDR3 nucleotides: TGTGCCAGCAGCCAAGACAGGGGTAGCGAAAAACTGTTTTTT. It encodes CASSQDRGSEKLFF.

The rearrangement joins TRBV10-1 to TRBJ2-5; D call uncertain. V lost 2 bases to trimming and J lost 1 base, with 5 bases between them. Germline values: CDR1 WNHNN, CDR2 SYGVQD (reference sequence). The CDR3 has 13 residues. The CDR3 sequence: CASSEDPQETQYF. As DNA, the CDR3 is TGCGCCAGCAGTGAGGACCCCCAAGAGACCCAGTACTTC.

The J gene is TRBJ2-1, the V gene TRBV18, with D possibly TRBD1 on 6 matching bases. This CDR3 spans 16 amino acids. Germline-derived CDR1 and CDR2 are KGHSH and LQKENI. V was trimmed by 2 bases and J by 2 bases, leaving 13 bases between them. The CDR3, as DNA: TGTGCCAGCTCACCAGTGAACAGGGTAACCTACAATGAGCAGTTCTTC. Protein product: CASSPVNRVTYNEQFF.

The chain carries TRBV10-3 and TRBJ1-6; 7 positions agree with TRBD1. Germline V CDR1 and CDR2: ENHRY, SYGVKD. V shed 3 bases, J shed 6 bases, and the junction held 8 bases outside the gene matches. CDR3 length: 16 residues. The DNA for the CDR3 is TGTGCCATCAGTGACCCCCCAGGGACAGTTAATTCACCCCTCCACTTT. Its protein is CAISDPPGTVNSPLHF.

The chain recombines TRBV28 with TRBJ2-7, with 7 bases identical to TRBD2. Germline-derived CDR1 and CDR2 are MDHEN and SYDVKM. The CDR3 runs to 15 residues. Unmatched junction bases numbered 6, after V lost 1 base and J lost 3 bases. The CDR3 DNA follows: TGTGCCAGCAGTTTATTTAGCGGGCCGAACTACGAGCAGTACTTC. Encoded protein: CASSLFSGPNYEQYF.

The J gene is TRBJ2-1, the V gene TRBV7-6; 7 bases agree with TRBD2. Germline CDR1 is SGHVS and CDR2 is FNYEAQ. The J segment lost 12 bases and the V segment lost 5 bases, leaving 7 bases of the junction unmatched. The CDR3 contains 12 residues. Here the CDR3 DNA reads TGTGCCAGCAGCCCCAACCGCGGGGGGCAGTTCTTC. This encodes CASSPNRGGQFF. Full variable domain (rest looked up from reference TRBV7-6 and TRBJ2-1): GAGVSQSPRYKVTKRGQDVALRCDPISGHVSLYWYRQALGQGPEFLTYFNYEAQQDKSGLPNDRFSAERPEGSISTLTIQRTEQRDSAMYRCASSPNRGGQFFGPGTRLTVL.

The chain combines TRBV29-1 with TRBJ2-1, with D possibly being TRBD2 (6 bases). This CDR3 spans 16 amino acids. CDR1 is SQVTM and CDR2 is ANQGSEA in the germline V gene. Trimming removed 4 bases from V and 1 base from J, with 17 bases in between. Here the CDR3 reads CSVGGGTLGSYNEQFF. CDR3 coding DNA: TGCAGCGTTGGGGGCGGGACCCTGGGGTCCTACAATGAGCAGTTCTTC.

This clone was seen just once. This chain links TRBV12-5 with TRBJ1-2; D gene uncertain. Trimming removed 2 bases at V and 4 bases at J, with 2 bases between. CDR1 LGHNT and CDR2 FRNRAP come from the germline V gene. The CDR3 has 11 residues. In DNA form, the CDR3 reads TGTGCTAGTGGTTTGACCTATGGCTACACCTTC. Encoded protein: CASGLTYGYTF.

This chain uses TRBV5-4 with TRBJ2-2; 13 positions agree with TRBD2. The CDR3 consists of 18 residues. Germline assignment: CDR1 SGHNT and CDR2 YYREEE (reference sequence). After removal of 3 bases from V and 7 bases from J, the junction contained 12 bases not matched to a gene. Here the CDR3 reads CASSSPGTSGNLGGELFF. Written as DNA, the CDR3 is TGTGCCAGCAGCTCACCCGGGACTAGCGGGAATTTGGGCGGGGAGCTGTTTTTT.

This chain connects TRBV4-3 to TRBJ1-1, with D possibly matching TRBD1 (6 bases). Germline CDR1 LGHNA, CDR2 YSLEER. The V end lost 0 bases, the J end lost 6 bases, and 11 bases lay between the germline ends. This CDR3 contains 14 residues. CDR3 amino acids: CASSQEGAGAEAFF. The CDR3 DNA reads TGCGCCAGCAGCCAAGAAGGGGCAGGGGCTGAAGCTTTCTTT.